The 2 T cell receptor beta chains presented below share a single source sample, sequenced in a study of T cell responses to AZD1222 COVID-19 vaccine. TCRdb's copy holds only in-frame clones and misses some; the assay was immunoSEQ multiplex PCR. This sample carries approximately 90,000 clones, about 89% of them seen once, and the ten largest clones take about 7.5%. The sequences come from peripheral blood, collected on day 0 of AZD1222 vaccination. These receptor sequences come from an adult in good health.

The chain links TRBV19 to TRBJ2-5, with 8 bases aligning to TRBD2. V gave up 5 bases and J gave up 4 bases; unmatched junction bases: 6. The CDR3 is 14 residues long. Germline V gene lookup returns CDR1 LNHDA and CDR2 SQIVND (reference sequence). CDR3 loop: CASSPDLAGETQYF. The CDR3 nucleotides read TGTGCCAGTAGTCCCGATCTAGCGGGAGAGACCCAGTACTTC.

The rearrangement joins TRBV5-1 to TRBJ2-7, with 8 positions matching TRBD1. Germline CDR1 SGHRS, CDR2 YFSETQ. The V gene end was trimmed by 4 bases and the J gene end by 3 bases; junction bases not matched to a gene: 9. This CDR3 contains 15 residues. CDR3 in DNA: TGCGCCAGCAGCGCATTACCGGGACAGGACTACGAGCAGTACTTC. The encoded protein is CASSALPGQDYEQYF. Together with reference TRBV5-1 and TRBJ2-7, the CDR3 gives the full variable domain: KAGVTQTPRYLIKTRGQQVTLSCSPISGHRSVSWYQQTPGQGLQFLFEYFSETQRNKGNFPGRFSGRQFSNSRSEMNVSTLELGDSALYLCASSALPGQDYEQYFGPGTRLTVT.